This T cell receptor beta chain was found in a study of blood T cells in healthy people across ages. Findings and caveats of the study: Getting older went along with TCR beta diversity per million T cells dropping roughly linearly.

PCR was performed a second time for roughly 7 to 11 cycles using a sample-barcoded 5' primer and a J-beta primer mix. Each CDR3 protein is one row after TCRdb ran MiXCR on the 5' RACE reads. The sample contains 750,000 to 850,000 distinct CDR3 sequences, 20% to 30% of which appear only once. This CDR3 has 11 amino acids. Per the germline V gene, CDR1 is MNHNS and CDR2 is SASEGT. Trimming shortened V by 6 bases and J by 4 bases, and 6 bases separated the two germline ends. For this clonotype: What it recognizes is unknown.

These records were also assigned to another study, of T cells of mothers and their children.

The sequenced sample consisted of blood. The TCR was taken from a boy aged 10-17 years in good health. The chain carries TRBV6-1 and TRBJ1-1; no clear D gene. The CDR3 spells CASRPSTEAFF. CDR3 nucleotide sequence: TGTGCCAGCAGACCAAGCACTGAAGCTTTCTTT.